The 14 T cell receptor beta chains listed next were all sequenced from one sample in a study of CD8+CD57+ T cells in acquired aplastic anemia. The template used for profiling TCR beta VDJ and CDR3 was genomic DNA. TCRdb recomputed calls from the reads with MiXCR, one row per CDR3 protein. The table includes 200,000 to 250,000 distinct CDR3 sequences, 40% to 60% detected once. For sequencing, patients were chosen who had shown expansion of CD8+CD57+ cells by flow cytometry. Sample: sorted CD4+, CD8+, or CD8+CD57+ T cells (not recorded which) from PBMCs. The receptors originated from a human donor with aplastic anemia.

Ten or more counts support this clonotype. The chain carries TRBV19 and TRBJ1-2; weak D call: TRBD1 (5 bases). The CDR3 consists of 14 residues. Trimming cost V 7 bases and J 1 base, with 13 bases left between them. The germline CDR1 and CDR2 sequences are LNHDA and SQIVND (reference sequence). The CDR3 protein is CASNRGSSNYGYTF. CDR3 nucleotide sequence: TGTGCCAGTAATCGGGGGTCCAGTAACTATGGCTACACCTTC. Using reference TRBV19 and TRBJ1-2 for the parts outside the CDR3, the full variable domain is DGGITQSPKYLFRKEGQNVTLSCEQNLNHDAMYWYRQDPGQGLRLIYYSQIVNDFQKGDIAEGYSVSREKKESFPLTVTSAQKNPTAFYLCASNRGSSNYGYTFGSGTRLTVV.

The chain has TRBV29-1 and TRBJ2-1; 8 bases match TRBD2. CDR3 length: 15 residues. The V and J ends lost 4 bases and 2 bases, in that order; junction bases with no gene match: 7. Germline CDR1 and CDR2: SQVTM and ANQGSEA. The CDR3 DNA follows: TGCAGCGTTGCAGGGAGACTAGCGCCCTACAATGAGCAGTTCTTC. Its translation is CSVAGRLAPYNEQFF.

V usage is TRBV5-6 and J usage is TRBJ1-1; no clear D gene. V was shortened by 4 bases and J by 3 bases, with 16 bases between the two germline ends. Germline V gene lookup returns CDR1 SGHDT and CDR2 YYEEEE. The CDR3 has 15 amino acids. The CDR3 bases are TGTGCCAGCAGCCCGGTTGGGGTTGTTGACACTGAAGCTTTCTTT. This gives the protein CASSPVGVVDTEAFF.

This clonotype was detected ten times or more. V gene TRBV12-3 or TRBV12-4 combines with J gene TRBJ1-2; D is uncertain. V dropped 1 base and J dropped 4 bases, with 7 bases sitting between them. The CDR3 contains 13 residues. The CDR3 coding sequence is TGTGCCAGCAGTTTAGGGCGGGGCTATGGCTACACCTTC. Translating gives CASSLGRGYGYTF.

With respect to this clonotype: Being one base from a much bigger clone, this may be a read error. V usage is TRBV19 and J usage is TRBJ2-1; D possibly corresponds to TRBD2 (6 bases). Germline V lookup: CDR1 LNHDA, CDR2 SQIVND (reference sequence). CDR3 size: 16 residues. Here the CDR3 DNA reads TGTGCCAGTAGTCTAGATCCGGGGGACTCCTACAATGAGCAGTTCTTC. Translation gives CASSLDPGDSYNEQFF.

The chain uses TRBV7-2 and TRBJ2-5, with TRBD1 matching over 8 bases. This CDR3 contains 15 residues. Germline lookup yields CDR1 SGHTA and CDR2 FQGNSA. The V gene end was trimmed by 2 bases and the J gene end by 7 bases; junction bases not matched to a gene: 9. CDR3 bases: TGTGCCAGCAGCTTATCCGCAGGGGGCGGAGGGACCCAGTACTTC. Protein: CASSLSAGGGGTQYF.

In this sample, this clonotype turned up many times. The chain carries TRBV5-8 and TRBJ1-2; possible D gene TRBD1, 5 bases. V lost 3 bases, J lost 8 bases, and 11 bases lay in between. This CDR3 is built from 12 residues. Germline V CDR1 and CDR2: SGHTS, YDEGEE. For the CDR3, the DNA is TGTGCCAGCAGCTGGACGGGGGGGGGCTACACCTTC. It encodes CASSWTGGGYTF. The whole variable domain, filled in from reference TRBV5-8 and TRBJ1-2, reads EAGVTQSPTHLIKTRGQQATLRCSPISGHTSVYWYQQALGLGLQFLLWYDEGEERNRGNFPPRFSGRQFPNYSSELNVNALELEDSALYLCASSWTGGGYTFGSGTRLTVV.

This clonotype was observed many times. The CDR3 protein is CASSQDVFNEKLFF. Here the CDR3 DNA reads TGTGCCAGCAGCCAGGACGTATTTAATGAAAAACTGTTTTTT. J is TRBJ1-4 and V is TRBV7-6; D is undetermined. The CDR3 has 14 amino acids. Per germline, CDR1 SGHVS and CDR2 FNYEAQ. Trimming cost V 5 bases and J 4 bases, with 11 bases left between them.

CDR3 sequence: CASSLSRRGQGRWHNEQFF. CDR3 DNA sequence: TGTGCCAGCAGCCTTTCCCGCCGGGGACAGGGCCGGTGGCACAATGAGCAGTTCTTC. V usage is TRBV11-2 and J usage is TRBJ2-1, with 9 bases identical to TRBD1. Germline trimming cut 5 bases from V and 5 bases from J; bases unmatched to any gene: 19. This CDR3 is 19 amino acids long. In germline, CDR1 is SGHAT, CDR2 FQNNGV.

This clonotype was counted at least ten times. V is TRBV20-1 and J is TRBJ2-7, with TRBD2 matching over 14 bases. Trimming took 0 bases from V and 4 from J; bases not matched to a gene: 11. Germline assignment: CDR1 DFQATT and CDR2 SNEGSKA (reference sequence). The CDR3 is 18 amino acids. CDR3 DNA sequence: TGCAGTGCTAGAGACCCCTCGACTAGCGGGAGGGAGAGGTACGAGCAGTACTTC. Its translation is CSARDPSTSGRERYEQYF.

This clonotype was counted many times. V usage is TRBV5-1 and J usage is TRBJ2-1, with D uncertain. The CDR3 consists of 14 residues. Trimming cost V 1 base and J 5 bases, with 10 bases left between them. Germline V gene lookup returns CDR1 SGHRS and CDR2 YFSETQ. The CDR3 DNA reads as TGCGCCAGCAGCTTGATTGCGGTGAACAATGAGCAGTTCTTC. Its protein is CASSLIAVNNEQFF.

This clonotype was detected many times. This chain links TRBV5-8 with TRBJ2-3, with 9 bases matching TRBD2. CDR3 length equals 17 residues. Germline CDR1 and CDR2: SGHTS and YDEGEE. V was clipped by 0 bases and J by 3 bases; unmatched bases: 8. CDR3 nucleotide sequence: TGTGCCAGCAGCTTGGGGGCGGGGGGGCCCGAGACAGATACGCAGTATTTT. Translated: CASSLGAGGPETDTQYF.

This clonotype appeared many times. V and J are TRBV6-4 and TRBJ2-3, with TRBD2 matching over 10 bases. The J segment lost 1 base and the V segment lost 0 bases, leaving 1 base of the junction unmatched. The CDR3 is 16 amino acids. Germline V gene sequence: CDR1 MRHNA, CDR2 SNTAGT. CDR3 region: CASSDSSGGGTDTQYF. The CDR3 coding sequence is TGTGCCAGCAGTGACTCAAGCGGGGGGGGCACAGATACGCAGTATTTT.

This clonotype was seen ten or more times. V and J are TRBV19 and TRBJ1-5, with 8 bases identical to TRBD1. In germline, CDR1 is LNHDA, CDR2 SQIVND (reference sequence). V lost 5 bases and J lost 3; bases outside the gene matches: 6. The CDR3 is 15 amino acids. The CDR3 DNA sequence: TGTGCCAGTAGTCCGGGACAGGCGCTCAATCAGCCCCAGCATTTT. As protein: CASSPGQALNQPQHF.